The rows below give T cell receptor beta chains drawn from one sample of a study of immune characterization of retroperitoneal liposarcoma. TCRdb passed the PCR reads through MiXCR, listing each CDR3 protein once. Among approximately 3,100 distinct CDR3 sequences listed, around 48% were seen once. Material for sequencing was tumor tissue. The receptors derive from a male donor with retroperitoneal liposarcoma. Each CDR3 is given with its conserved first and last residue. The order of the fields is D gene, CDR3 length, J gene, V gene, clone size, CDR3 protein, CDR3 DNA. The D gene is left open where the match is weak. The listing skips clone size in some rows; elsewhere it reads once, few, many or a size class.

d_call: TRBD2; cdr3_length: 17; j_call: TRBJ2-1; v_call: TRBV11-3; clone_size: NA; cdr3_aa: CASSFMGGGSLTNEQFF; cdr3_nt: TGTGCCAGCAGCTTTATGGGGGGGGGAAGTCTCACTAATGAGCAGTTCTTC
d_call: NA; cdr3_length: 14; j_call: TRBJ2-3; v_call: TRBV7-6; clone_size: medium-sized; cdr3_aa: CASSRLGGTDTQYF; cdr3_nt: TGTGCCAGCAGCCGACTAGGGGGCACAGATACGCAGTATTTT
d_call: NA; cdr3_length: 14; j_call: TRBJ2-7; v_call: TRBV6-1; clone_size: NA; cdr3_aa: CASSEGGSGYEQYF; cdr3_nt: TGTGCCAGCAGTGAAGGCGGTAGCGGCTACGAGCAGTACTTC
d_call: NA; cdr3_length: 14; j_call: TRBJ2-7; v_call: TRBV27; clone_size: NA; cdr3_aa: CASSTRAPYNEQYF; cdr3_nt: TGTGCCAGCAGTACGAGAGCACCCTACAATGAGCAGTACTTC
d_call: TRBD1; cdr3_length: 15; j_call: TRBJ2-1; v_call: TRBV11-3; clone_size: NA; cdr3_aa: CASSLERGRLNEQFF; cdr3_nt: TGTGCCAGCAGCTTAGAAAGGGGGCGCCTGAATGAGCAGTTCTTC
d_call: NA; cdr3_length: 14; j_call: TRBJ2-7; v_call: TRBV6-1; clone_size: few; cdr3_aa: CASSDGGRNYEQYF; cdr3_nt: TGTGCCAGCAGTGACGGCGGCAGAAACTACGAGCAGTACTTC
d_call: NA; cdr3_length: 13; j_call: TRBJ2-1; v_call: TRBV6-5; clone_size: NA; cdr3_aa: CASSYQQSNEQFF; cdr3_nt: TGTGCCAGCAGTTACCAGCAGTCCAATGAGCAGTTCTTC
d_call: NA; cdr3_length: 14; j_call: TRBJ1-5; v_call: TRBV6-6; clone_size: NA; cdr3_aa: CASSQGYSNQPQHF; cdr3_nt: TGTGCCAGCAGTCAGGGTTACAGCAATCAGCCCCAGCATTTT
d_call: NA; cdr3_length: 15; j_call: TRBJ2-1; v_call: TRBV7-2; clone_size: few; cdr3_aa: CASSIDTGVTYEQFF; cdr3_nt: TGTGCCAGCAGCATAGATACGGGAGTAACCTACGAGCAGTTCTTC
d_call: NA; cdr3_length: 15; j_call: TRBJ1-3; v_call: TRBV27; clone_size: NA; cdr3_aa: CASSLSGSSGNTIYF; cdr3_nt: TGTGCCAGCAGTTTGAGCGGCAGCTCTGGAAACACCATATATTTT
d_call: TRBD1; cdr3_length: 15; j_call: TRBJ2-2; v_call: TRBV6-1; clone_size: medium-sized; cdr3_aa: CASSLRTGDTGELFF; cdr3_nt: TGTGCCAGCAGTTTACGGACAGGAGACACCGGGGAGCTGTTTTTT
d_call: TRBD2; cdr3_length: 16; j_call: TRBJ2-2; v_call: TRBV7-6; clone_size: NA; cdr3_aa: CASSLRGEEDTGELFF; cdr3_nt: TGTGCCAGCAGCTTACGGGGGGAGGAAGACACCGGGGAGCTGTTTTTT
d_call: TRBD1; cdr3_length: 15; j_call: TRBJ2-1; v_call: TRBV6-1; clone_size: few; cdr3_aa: CASSDGLTGDHEQFF; cdr3_nt: TGTGCCAGCAGTGACGGATTGACAGGGGACCACGAGCAGTTCTTC
d_call: TRBD2; cdr3_length: 15; j_call: TRBJ2-7; v_call: TRBV7-2; clone_size: NA; cdr3_aa: CASTTRGLANYEQYF; cdr3_nt: TGTGCCAGCACCACTCGGGGACTAGCGAACTATGAGCAGTACTTC
d_call: TRBD2; cdr3_length: 16; j_call: TRBJ2-3; v_call: TRBV6-5; clone_size: NA; cdr3_aa: CASSSPRSGKADTQYF; cdr3_nt: TGTGCCAGCAGTTCCCCACGAAGCGGGAAGGCAGATACGCAGTATTTT
d_call: TRBD1; cdr3_length: 15; j_call: TRBJ2-1; v_call: TRBV12-3/TRBV12-4; clone_size: NA; cdr3_aa: CASTVGGRSYNEQFF; cdr3_nt: TGTGCCAGCACCGTAGGGGGCAGGTCCTACAATGAGCAGTTCTTC
d_call: TRBD2; cdr3_length: 18; j_call: TRBJ2-7; v_call: TRBV14; clone_size: once; cdr3_aa: CASSQGPTSGRAWGEQYF; cdr3_nt: TGTGCCAGCAGCCAAGGCCCGACTAGCGGGAGGGCCTGGGGTGAGCAGTACTTC
d_call: TRBD2; cdr3_length: 16; j_call: TRBJ2-3; v_call: TRBV7-2; clone_size: medium-sized; cdr3_aa: CASSLARGSGADTQYF; cdr3_nt: TGTGCCAGCAGCTTAGCTCGCGGGAGCGGAGCAGATACGCAGTATTTT
d_call: TRBD2; cdr3_length: 16; j_call: TRBJ2-1; v_call: TRBV7-6; clone_size: medium-sized; cdr3_aa: CASSLESGGGHNEQFF; cdr3_nt: TGTGCCAGCAGCTTAGAAAGCGGGGGGGGCCACAATGAGCAGTTCTTC
d_call: TRBD2; cdr3_length: 15; j_call: TRBJ2-1; v_call: TRBV4-1; clone_size: NA; cdr3_aa: CASSQERLAGDEQFF; cdr3_nt: TGTGCCAGCAGCCAAGAAAGGCTAGCGGGAGATGAGCAGTTCTTC
d_call: TRBD2; cdr3_length: 16; j_call: TRBJ2-1; v_call: TRBV7-2; clone_size: NA; cdr3_aa: CASSLVATSGSSEQFF; cdr3_nt: TGTGCCAGCAGCTTAGTGGCCACTAGCGGGAGTAGTGAGCAGTTCTTC
d_call: NA; cdr3_length: 12; j_call: TRBJ2-7; v_call: TRBV7-2; clone_size: few; cdr3_aa: CASTLGYNEQYF; cdr3_nt: TGTGCCAGCACCCTAGGATACAATGAGCAGTACTTC
d_call: NA; cdr3_length: 14; j_call: TRBJ2-1; v_call: TRBV6-2/TRBV6-3; clone_size: few; cdr3_aa: CASSYSVDYNEQFF; cdr3_nt: TGTGCCAGCAGTTACTCGGTAGACTACAATGAGCAGTTCTTC
d_call: NA; cdr3_length: 11; j_call: TRBJ2-3; v_call: TRBV12-3/TRBV12-4; clone_size: few; cdr3_aa: CASSLVDTQYF; cdr3_nt: TGTGCCAGCAGTTTAGTCGATACGCAGTATTTT
d_call: NA; cdr3_length: 15; j_call: TRBJ1-6; v_call: TRBV7-6; clone_size: NA; cdr3_aa: CASSLVGQGNSPLHF; cdr3_nt: TGTGCCAGCAGCTTAGTCGGTCAGGGGAATTCACCCCTCCACTTT
d_call: TRBD2; cdr3_length: 14; j_call: TRBJ2-7; v_call: TRBV6-1; clone_size: NA; cdr3_aa: CASHRAGGIYEQYF; cdr3_nt: TGTGCCAGCCATCGAGCGGGGGGGATCTACGAGCAGTACTTC
d_call: TRBD1; cdr3_length: 12; j_call: TRBJ1-2; v_call: TRBV6-8; clone_size: NA; cdr3_aa: CASKGGGDGYTF; cdr3_nt: TGTGCCAGCAAAGGAGGGGGCGATGGCTACACCTTC
d_call: TRBD2; cdr3_length: 15; j_call: TRBJ2-5; v_call: TRBV7-6; clone_size: NA; cdr3_aa: CASSENGGGEETQYF; cdr3_nt: TGTGCCAGCAGTGAGAATGGGGGGGGGGAAGAGACCCAGTACTTC
d_call: NA; cdr3_length: 16; j_call: TRBJ2-2; v_call: TRBV19; clone_size: NA; cdr3_aa: CASTTGYPSDTGELFF; cdr3_nt: TGTGCCAGTACGACTGGGTATCCGTCAGACACCGGGGAGCTGTTTTTT
d_call: NA; cdr3_length: 16; j_call: TRBJ2-5; v_call: TRBV6-6; clone_size: few; cdr3_aa: CASSSGAFPYGETQYF; cdr3_nt: TGTGCCAGCAGTTCTGGGGCCTTTCCCTACGGGGAGACCCAGTACTTC
d_call: TRBD2; cdr3_length: 18; j_call: TRBJ2-1; v_call: TRBV6-1; clone_size: few; cdr3_aa: CASSEATGWGGSYNEQFF; cdr3_nt: TGTGCCAGCAGTGAAGCGACTGGTTGGGGGGGGTCCTACAATGAGCAGTTCTTC
d_call: TRBD1; cdr3_length: 15; j_call: TRBJ2-7; v_call: TRBV6-1; clone_size: once; cdr3_aa: CASSLTGGAYNEQYF; cdr3_nt: TGTGCCAGCAGCCTCACAGGGGGCGCTTACAATGAGCAGTACTTC
d_call: TRBD2; cdr3_length: 15; j_call: TRBJ2-1; v_call: TRBV12-3/TRBV12-4; clone_size: NA; cdr3_aa: CASLASGGGNNEQFF; cdr3_nt: TGTGCCTCCCTTGCTAGCGGGGGGGGGAACAATGAGCAGTTCTTC
d_call: NA; cdr3_length: 16; j_call: TRBJ2-1; v_call: TRBV6-1; clone_size: NA; cdr3_aa: CASSPASLGEVDEQFF; cdr3_nt: TGTGCCAGCAGCCCCGCGAGCTTGGGAGAGGTGGATGAGCAGTTCTTC
d_call: NA; cdr3_length: 12; j_call: TRBJ2-7; v_call: TRBV6-1; clone_size: NA; cdr3_aa: CASVRIGYEQYF; cdr3_nt: TGTGCCAGCGTCAGGATCGGGTACGAGCAGTACTTC
d_call: TRBD2; cdr3_length: 19; j_call: TRBJ2-1; v_call: TRBV6-1; clone_size: NA; cdr3_aa: CASSPTGLAGGPSYNEQFF; cdr3_nt: TGTGCCAGCAGTCCCACGGGACTAGCGGGGGGGCCTTCCTACAATGAGCAGTTCTTC
d_call: NA; cdr3_length: 16; j_call: TRBJ2-6; v_call: TRBV6-1; clone_size: NA; cdr3_aa: CASSETGGGGANVLTF; cdr3_nt: TGTGCCAGCAGTGAAACCGGGGGCGGCGGGGCCAACGTCCTGACTTTC
d_call: TRBD2; cdr3_length: 15; j_call: TRBJ2-1; v_call: TRBV7-2; clone_size: NA; cdr3_aa: CASSQRRLAVNEQFF; cdr3_nt: TGTGCCAGCAGCCAAAGACGACTAGCGGTCAATGAGCAGTTCTTC
d_call: TRBD2; cdr3_length: 14; j_call: TRBJ2-1; v_call: TRBV11-3; clone_size: NA; cdr3_aa: CASSFPATGGEQCF; cdr3_nt: TGTGCCAGCAGCTTCCCAGCCACCGGGGGGGAGCAGTGCTTC
d_call: TRBD1; cdr3_length: 15; j_call: TRBJ2-1; v_call: TRBV11-2; clone_size: NA; cdr3_aa: CASSLGTGEWNEQFF; cdr3_nt: TGTGCCAGCAGCTTAGGGACAGGGGAATGGAATGAGCAGTTCTTC
d_call: NA; cdr3_length: 15; j_call: TRBJ2-3; v_call: TRBV12-3/TRBV12-4; clone_size: NA; cdr3_aa: CASSPHVGRPDTQYF; cdr3_nt: TGTGCCAGCAGTCCTCACGTGGGGCGCCCAGATACGCAGTATTTT
d_call: NA; cdr3_length: 14; j_call: TRBJ2-1; v_call: TRBV6-1; clone_size: NA; cdr3_aa: CASSVRTVSNEQFF; cdr3_nt: TGTGCCAGCAGTGTAAGGACAGTGAGCAATGAGCAGTTCTTC
d_call: NA; cdr3_length: 13; j_call: TRBJ2-1; v_call: TRBV6-1; clone_size: NA; cdr3_aa: CASSVRDGYEQFF; cdr3_nt: TGTGCCAGCAGTGTCCGGGATGGCTATGAGCAGTTCTTC
d_call: NA; cdr3_length: 17; j_call: TRBJ2-5; v_call: TRBV6-5; clone_size: medium-sized; cdr3_aa: CASSYSRGGAGQETQYF; cdr3_nt: TGTGCCAGCAGTTACTCGAGAGGCGGGGCGGGGCAAGAGACCCAGTACTTC
d_call: TRBD2; cdr3_length: 15; j_call: TRBJ2-1; v_call: TRBV6-5; clone_size: NA; cdr3_aa: CASSYRASGEDEQFF; cdr3_nt: TGTGCCAGCAGTTACCGGGCTAGCGGAGAAGATGAGCAGTTCTTC
d_call: TRBD1; cdr3_length: 16; j_call: TRBJ1-1; v_call: TRBV6-1; clone_size: NA; cdr3_aa: CASSESFGQGALPAFF; cdr3_nt: TGTGCCAGCAGTGAATCCTTCGGTCAGGGGGCCCTCCCAGCTTTCTTT
d_call: NA; cdr3_length: 15; j_call: TRBJ2-1; v_call: TRBV6-1; clone_size: NA; cdr3_aa: CASSEVAESVNEQFF; cdr3_nt: TGTGCCAGCAGTGAAGTAGCGGAGTCCGTTAATGAGCAGTTCTTC
d_call: NA; cdr3_length: 14; j_call: TRBJ2-5; v_call: TRBV6-1; clone_size: NA; cdr3_aa: CASSALLPGETQYF; cdr3_nt: TGTGCCAGCAGTGCTTTACTCCCAGGGGAGACCCAGTACTTC
d_call: NA; cdr3_length: 17; j_call: TRBJ2-5; v_call: TRBV7-9; clone_size: medium-sized; cdr3_aa: CASSSPAQAPNQETQYF; cdr3_nt: TGTGCCAGCAGCTCGCCGGCACAGGCACCAAACCAAGAGACCCAGTACTTC